This TCR beta chain emerged from a study of T cell responses to AZD1222 COVID-19 vaccine. Findings of the study overall: Repertoires were sampled only after the peak T cell response. White British people made up most donors, females outnumbered males, and clonal diversity was possibly underestimated.

As to this clone: Its antigen is currently unknown.

Assay: immunoSEQ multiplex PCR; the TCRdb copy retains only in-frame clones and omits some. The sample has some 120,000 clones, about 93% seen once; the top ten hold more than 3.5%. The CDR3 consists of 15 residues. The germline V gene has CDR1 LNHDA and CDR2 SQIVND (reference sequence). V lost 6 bases to trimming and J lost 3 bases; unmatched junction nucleotides: 6. The material was peripheral blood, obtained 28 days after the second dose of the MenACWY control vaccine. The sequence came from an adult who received the MenACWY meningococcal vaccine as a control. The chain combines TRBV19 with TRBJ1-5, with 9 bases that match TRBD1. CDR3 sequence: CASSTGGGYNQPQHF. As DNA, the CDR3 is TGTGCCAGTAGCACAGGGGGCGGTTACAATCAGCCCCAGCATTTT.